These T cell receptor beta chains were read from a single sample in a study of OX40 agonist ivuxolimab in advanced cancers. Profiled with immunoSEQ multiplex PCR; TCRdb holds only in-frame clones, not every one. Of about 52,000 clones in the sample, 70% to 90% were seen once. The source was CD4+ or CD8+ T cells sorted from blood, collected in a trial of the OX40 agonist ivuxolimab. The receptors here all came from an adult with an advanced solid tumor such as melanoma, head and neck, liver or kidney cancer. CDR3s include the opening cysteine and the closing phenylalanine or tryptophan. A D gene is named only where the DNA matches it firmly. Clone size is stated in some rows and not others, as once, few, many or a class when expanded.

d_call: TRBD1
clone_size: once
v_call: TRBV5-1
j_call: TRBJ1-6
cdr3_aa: CASSGTGGSRYNSPLHF
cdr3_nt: TGCGCCAGCAGCGGGACAGGGGGCAGTCGGTATAATTCACCCCTCCACTTT

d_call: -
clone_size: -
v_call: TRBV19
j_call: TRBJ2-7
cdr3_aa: CASTIGGLGAYEQYF
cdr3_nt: TGTGCCAGTACCATTGGGGGGTTAGGAGCCTACGAGCAGTACTTC

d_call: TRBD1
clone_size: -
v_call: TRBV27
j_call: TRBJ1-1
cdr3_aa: CASRPIQGANTEAFF
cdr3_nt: TGTGCCAGCAGACCTATACAGGGGGCGAACACTGAAGCTTTCTTT

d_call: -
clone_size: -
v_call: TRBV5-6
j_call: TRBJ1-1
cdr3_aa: CASSLITNTEAFF
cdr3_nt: TGTGCCAGCAGCTTGATAACGAACACTGAAGCTTTCTTT

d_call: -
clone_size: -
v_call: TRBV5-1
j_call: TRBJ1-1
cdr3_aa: CASSTDTARFF
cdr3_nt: TGCGCCAGCAGCACGGACACGGCCCGATTCTTT

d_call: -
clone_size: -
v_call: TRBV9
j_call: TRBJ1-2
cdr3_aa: CASSTLEDGLRNYGYTF
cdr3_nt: TGTGCCAGCAGTACCCTCGAAGACGGTCTTAGGAACTATGGCTACACCTTC

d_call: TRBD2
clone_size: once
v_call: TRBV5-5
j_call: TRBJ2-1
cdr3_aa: CASSLRTSLMGSNEQFF
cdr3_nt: TGTGCCAGCAGCTTAAGGACTAGCTTGATGGGAAGTAATGAGCAGTTCTTC

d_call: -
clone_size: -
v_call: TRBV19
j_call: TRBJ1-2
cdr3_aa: CASRVNYGYTF
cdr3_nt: TGTGCCAGTAGAGTGAACTATGGCTACACCTTC

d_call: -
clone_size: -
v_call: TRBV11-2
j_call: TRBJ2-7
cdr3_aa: CASSDYEQYF
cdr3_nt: TGTGCCAGCAGTGACTACGAGCAGTACTTC

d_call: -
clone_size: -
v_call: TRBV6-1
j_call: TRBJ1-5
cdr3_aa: CASSDTDSLGNQPQHF
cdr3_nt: TGTGCCAGCAGTGATACGGACAGTCTAGGCAATCAGCCCCAGCATTTT

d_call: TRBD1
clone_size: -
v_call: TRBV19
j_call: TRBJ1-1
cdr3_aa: CASSIQAGTGSTEAFF
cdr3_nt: TGTGCCAGTAGTATCCAAGCCGGGACAGGATCCACTGAAGCTTTCTTT

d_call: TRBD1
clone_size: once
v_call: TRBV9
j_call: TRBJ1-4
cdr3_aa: CASSISYGTGAEKLFF
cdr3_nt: TGTGCCAGCAGCATCTCGTATGGGACAGGGGCTGAAAAACTGTTTTTT

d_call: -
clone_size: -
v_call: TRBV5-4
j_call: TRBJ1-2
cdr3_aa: CASSTDSILGYTF
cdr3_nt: TGTGCCAGCAGCACGGACAGCATTTTGGGCTACACCTTC

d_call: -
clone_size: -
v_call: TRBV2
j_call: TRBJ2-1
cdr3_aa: CASGAGLSSYNEQFF
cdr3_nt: TGTGCCAGCGGTGCGGGCCTAAGCTCCTACAATGAGCAGTTCTTC

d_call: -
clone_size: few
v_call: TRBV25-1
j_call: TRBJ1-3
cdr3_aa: CASSGAEVFGNTIYF
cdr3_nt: TGTGCCAGCAGTGGGGCGGAGGTATTCGGAAACACCATATATTTT

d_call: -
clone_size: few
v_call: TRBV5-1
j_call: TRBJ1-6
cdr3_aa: CASSFTGLDNSPLHF
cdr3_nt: TGCGCCAGCAGCTTCACCGGCCTCGATAATTCACCCCTCCACTTT

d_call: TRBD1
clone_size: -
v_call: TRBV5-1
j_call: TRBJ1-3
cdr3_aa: CASRNPGGTSGNTIYF
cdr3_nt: TGCGCCAGCAGAAACCCAGGGGGGACCTCTGGAAACACCATATATTTT

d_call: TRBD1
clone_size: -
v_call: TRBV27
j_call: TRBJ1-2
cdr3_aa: CASSQTGGAKYGYTF
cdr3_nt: TGTGCCAGCAGTCAAACAGGGGGCGCGAAGTATGGCTACACCTTC

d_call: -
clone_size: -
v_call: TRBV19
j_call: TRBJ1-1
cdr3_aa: CASSIETMNTEAFF
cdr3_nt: TGTGCCAGTAGTATAGAAACTATGAACACTGAAGCTTTCTTT

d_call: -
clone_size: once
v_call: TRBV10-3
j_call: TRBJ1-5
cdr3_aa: CAISEGLAVNQPQHF
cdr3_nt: TGTGCCATCAGTGAAGGGCTTGCAGTCAATCAGCCCCAGCATTTT

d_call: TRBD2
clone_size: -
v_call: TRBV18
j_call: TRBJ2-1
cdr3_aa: CASSPRATSGGASSYNEQFF
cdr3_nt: TGTGCCAGCTCACCACGAGCGACTAGCGGGGGGGCGAGCTCCTACAATGAGCAGTTCTTC

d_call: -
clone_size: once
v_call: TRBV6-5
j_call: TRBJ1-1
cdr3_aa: CASSYQRMMNTEAFF
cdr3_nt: TGTGCCAGCAGTTACCAACGGATGATGAACACTGAAGCTTTCTTT

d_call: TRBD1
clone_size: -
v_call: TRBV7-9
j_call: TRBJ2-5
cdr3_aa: CASSRMGQGQETQYF
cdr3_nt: TGTGCCAGCAGCCGTATGGGACAGGGTCAAGAGACCCAGTACTTC

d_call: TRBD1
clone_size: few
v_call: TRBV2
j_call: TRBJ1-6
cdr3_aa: CASSEVRQGAGNSPLHF
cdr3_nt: TGTGCCAGCAGTGAAGTACGACAGGGGGCTGGTAATTCACCCCTCCACTTT

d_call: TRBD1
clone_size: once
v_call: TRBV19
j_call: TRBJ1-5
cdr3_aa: CASSHRGLGNQPQHF
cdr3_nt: TGTGCCAGTAGTCACAGGGGGCTCGGCAATCAGCCCCAGCATTTT

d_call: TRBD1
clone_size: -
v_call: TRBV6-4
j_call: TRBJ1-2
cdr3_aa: CASSDSMWTGTRTF
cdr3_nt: TGTGCCAGCAGTGACTCTATGTGGACAGGGACTAGGACCTTC

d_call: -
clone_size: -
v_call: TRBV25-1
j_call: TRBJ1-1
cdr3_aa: CASSDGWDTEAFF
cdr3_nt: TGTGCCAGCAGTGATGGATGGGACACTGAAGCTTTCTTT

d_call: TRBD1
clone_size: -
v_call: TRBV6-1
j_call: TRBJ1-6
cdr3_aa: CASSERQGNSPLHF
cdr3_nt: TGTGCCAGCAGCGAACGACAGGGGAATTCACCCCTCCACTTT

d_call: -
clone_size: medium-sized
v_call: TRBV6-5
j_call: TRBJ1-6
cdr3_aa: CASSYWSAVYNSPLHF
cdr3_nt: TGTGCCAGCAGTTACTGGTCGGCCGTATATAATTCACCCCTCCACTTT

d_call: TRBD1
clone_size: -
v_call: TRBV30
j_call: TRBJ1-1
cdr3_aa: CAWSGQGVYGFF
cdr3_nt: TGTGCCTGGAGTGGACAGGGGGTATACGGCTTCTTT

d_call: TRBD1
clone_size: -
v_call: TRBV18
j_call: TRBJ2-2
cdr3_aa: CASSPKGAANTGELFF
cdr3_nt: TGTGCCAGCTCACCCAAGGGGGCCGCGAACACCGGGGAGCTGTTTTTT

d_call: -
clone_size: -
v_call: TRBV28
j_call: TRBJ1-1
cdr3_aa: CASRPASNEAFF
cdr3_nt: TGTGCCAGCAGACCTGCATCTAATGAAGCTTTCTTT

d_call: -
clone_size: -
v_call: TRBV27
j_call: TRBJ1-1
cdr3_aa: CASKIRPKTGGPTEAFF
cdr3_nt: TGTGCCAGCAAAATCCGACCGAAAACGGGGGGGCCCACTGAAGCTTTCTTT

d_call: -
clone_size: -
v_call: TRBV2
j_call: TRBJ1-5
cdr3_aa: CASSLGVQPQHF
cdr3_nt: TGTGCCAGCAGTCTAGGGGTTCAGCCCCAGCATTTT

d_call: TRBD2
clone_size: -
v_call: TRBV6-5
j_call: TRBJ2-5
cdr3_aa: CASSYSGLAGETQYF
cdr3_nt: TGTGCCAGCAGTTACTCGGGACTAGCGGGGGAGACCCAGTACTTC

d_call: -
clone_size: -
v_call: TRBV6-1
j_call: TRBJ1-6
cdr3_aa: CASSGGGGGNNSPLHF
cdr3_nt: TGTGCCAGCAGTGGGGGCGGGGGAGGTAATAATTCACCCCTCCACTTT

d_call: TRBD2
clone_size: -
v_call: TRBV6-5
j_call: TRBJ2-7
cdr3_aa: CASSGSPYEQYF
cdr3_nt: TGTGCCAGTAGCGGGTCCCCCTACGAGCAGTACTTC

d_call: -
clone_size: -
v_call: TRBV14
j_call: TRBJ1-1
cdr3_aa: CASSQDWVEVGRRTEAFF
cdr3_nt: TGTGCCAGCAGCCAAGATTGGGTGGAGGTGGGAAGGAGGACTGAAGCTTTCTTT

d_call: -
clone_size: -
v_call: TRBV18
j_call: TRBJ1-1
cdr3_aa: CASSLYTEPGVNTEAFF
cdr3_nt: TGTGCCAGCTCACTGTATACAGAACCGGGAGTAAACACTGAAGCTTTCTTT

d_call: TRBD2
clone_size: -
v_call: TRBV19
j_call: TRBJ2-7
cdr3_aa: CASSIVGGAPSYEQYF
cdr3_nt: TGTGCCAGTAGTATAGTCGGGGGGGCCCCTTCCTACGAGCAGTACTTC

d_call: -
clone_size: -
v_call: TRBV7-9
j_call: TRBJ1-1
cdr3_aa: CASSLASAGNEAFF
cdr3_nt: TGTGCCAGCAGCTTAGCTTCAGCGGGGAATGAAGCTTTCTTT

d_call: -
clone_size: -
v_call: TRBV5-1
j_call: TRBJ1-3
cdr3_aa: CASSFLQASGNTIYF
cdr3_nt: TGCGCCAGCAGCTTCCTTCAGGCGTCTGGAAACACCATATATTTT

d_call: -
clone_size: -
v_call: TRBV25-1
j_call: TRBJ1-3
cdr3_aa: CASRATVGNTIYF
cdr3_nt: TGTGCCAGCAGGGCGACAGTAGGAAACACCATATATTTT

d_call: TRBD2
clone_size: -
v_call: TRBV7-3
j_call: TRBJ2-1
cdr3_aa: CASSLGLAGDNEQFF
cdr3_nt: TGTGCCAGCAGCCTGGGACTAGCGGGAGACAATGAGCAGTTCTTC

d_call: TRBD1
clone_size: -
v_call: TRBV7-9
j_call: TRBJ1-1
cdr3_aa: CASSLGGQGSEAFF
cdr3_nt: TGTGCCAGCAGCTTAGGGGGACAGGGGTCTGAAGCTTTCTTT

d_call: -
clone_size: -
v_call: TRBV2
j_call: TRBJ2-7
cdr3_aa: CASSVSGPREVF
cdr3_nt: TGTGCCAGCAGTGTCTCTGGGCCCAGGGAGGTGTTC

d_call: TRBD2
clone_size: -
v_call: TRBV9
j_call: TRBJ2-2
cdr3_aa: CASSVLAGGTNTGELFF
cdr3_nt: TGTGCCAGCAGCGTACTGGCGGGGGGGACGAACACCGGGGAGCTGTTTTTT

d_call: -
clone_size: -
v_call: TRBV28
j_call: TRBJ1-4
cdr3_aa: CASSGGFREKLFF
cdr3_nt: TGTGCCAGCAGTGGCGGGTTCCGAGAAAAACTGTTTTTT

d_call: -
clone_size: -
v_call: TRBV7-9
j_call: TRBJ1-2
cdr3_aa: CASSLSTVTPYGYTF
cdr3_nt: TGTGCCAGCAGCTTATCGACAGTTACTCCCTATGGCTACACCTTC

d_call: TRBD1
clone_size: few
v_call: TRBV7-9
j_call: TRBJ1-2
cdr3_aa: CASSLNTGTGGGGGYTF
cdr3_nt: TGTGCCAGCAGCTTGAATACCGGGACAGGGGGCGGCGGAGGCTACACCTTC

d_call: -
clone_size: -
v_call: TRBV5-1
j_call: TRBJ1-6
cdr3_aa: CASSFEGQRSPLRGSPLHF
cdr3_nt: TGCGCCAGCAGCTTTGAGGGGCAAAGATCCCCCCTAAGGGGTTCACCCCTCCACTTT

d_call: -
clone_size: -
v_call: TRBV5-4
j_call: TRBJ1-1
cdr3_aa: CASSFVLNTEAFF
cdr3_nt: TGTGCCAGCAGCTTCGTCCTAAACACTGAAGCTTTCTTT

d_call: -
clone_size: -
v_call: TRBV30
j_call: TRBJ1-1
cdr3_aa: CAWTQDRGDTEAFF
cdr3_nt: TGTGCCTGGACCCAGGACCGGGGGGACACTGAAGCTTTCTTT

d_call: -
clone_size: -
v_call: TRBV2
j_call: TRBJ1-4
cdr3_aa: CASSEALGRLFF
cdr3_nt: TGTGCCAGCAGTGAAGCGCTCGGTAGGCTGTTTTTT

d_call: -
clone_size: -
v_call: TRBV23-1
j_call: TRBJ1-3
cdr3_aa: CASSQSVGTLRNTIYF
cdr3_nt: TGCGCCAGCAGTCAATCGGTCGGGACCCTCAGAAACACCATATATTTT